The present TCR beta chain was sequenced within a study of T cells in Graves' hyperthyroidism and ophthalmopathy. V was pared by 4 bases and J by 7 bases, with 7 bases of the junction left unmatched. CDR1 is SGHTA and CDR2 is FQGNSA in the germline V gene. This CDR3 has 15 amino acids. This clonotype was counted at least ten times. Amplification targeted TCR beta CDR3 regions from RNA transcripts. During a first-round RT-PCR of the TCR CDR3, the HTBI primer set was used. A single record per CDR3 protein comes from TCRdb applying MiXCR to the multiplex PCR reads. This table holds about 210,000 distinct CDR3 sequences, over 15% found once.

The source material was blood. The sequence came from a man aged 45-60 years with Graves' hyperthyroidism. The chain is built from TRBV7-2 and TRBJ2-1; 10 nucleotides align to TRBD2. For the CDR3, the DNA is TGTGCCAGCAGCTCCCCTAGCGGGAGTTTAAATGAGCAGTTCTTC. Its protein product is CASSSPSGSLNEQFF.